This T cell receptor beta chain was identified during a study of human T cells and chemical hapten exposure. Study-level background: All through the approximately 24-week study, the scalp of each patient received diphenylcyclopropenone doses weekly. Largely, small differences in pooled library volume made per-sample TCR yields vary.

V dropped 3 bases and J dropped 3 bases, with 15 bases sitting between them. CDR3 length: 17 amino acids. Original methodology: Samples contained a median of 95,638 TCRs, with a range of 23,224 to 690,600. Each CDR3 protein gets one entry after TCRdb re-called the RACE reads with MiXCR. TCRdb, rather than the study authors, made the V and J calls. The table lists approximately 74,000 distinct CDR3 sequences, approximately 35% of them singletons. Time point reported: patch test 1, 2 weeks after DPC sensitization. Treatment defined: therapeutic diphenylcyclopropenone sensitization with weekly scalp DPC.

This sequence was found in a man aged 35 to 55 with alopecia areata. Some clones in this sample may be carry-over from other donors' samples. The rearrangement links TRBV12-3 or TRBV12-4 to TRBJ2-6, with D perhaps matching TRBD2 (5 bases). Here the sequenced sample was whole blood, taken in connection with sensitization to the hapten diphenylcyclopropenone (DPC). The CDR3 protein is CASSLHSGAFGANVLTF. CDR3 bases: TGTGCCAGCAGTTTGCACAGCGGAGCGTTTGGGGCCAACGTCCTGACTTTC.